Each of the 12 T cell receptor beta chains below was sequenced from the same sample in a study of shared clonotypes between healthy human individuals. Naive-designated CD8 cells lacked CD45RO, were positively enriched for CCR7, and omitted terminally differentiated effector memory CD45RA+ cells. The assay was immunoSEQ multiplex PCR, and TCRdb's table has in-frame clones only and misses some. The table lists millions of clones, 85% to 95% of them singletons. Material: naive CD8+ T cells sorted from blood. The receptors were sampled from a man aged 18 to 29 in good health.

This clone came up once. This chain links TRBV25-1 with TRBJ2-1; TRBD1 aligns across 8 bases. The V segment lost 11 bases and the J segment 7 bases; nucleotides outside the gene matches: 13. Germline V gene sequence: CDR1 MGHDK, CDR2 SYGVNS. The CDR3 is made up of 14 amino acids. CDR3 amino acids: CAWGPTRQGNEQFF. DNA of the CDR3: TGTGCCTGGGGACCCACTCGACAGGGGAATGAGCAGTTCTTC.

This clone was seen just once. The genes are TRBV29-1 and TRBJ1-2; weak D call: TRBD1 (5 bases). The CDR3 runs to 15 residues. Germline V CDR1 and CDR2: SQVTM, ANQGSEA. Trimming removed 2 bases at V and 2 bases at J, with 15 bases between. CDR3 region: CSVEYDQGLNYGYTF. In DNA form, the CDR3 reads TGCAGCGTTGAATACGATCAGGGATTGAACTATGGCTACACCTTC.

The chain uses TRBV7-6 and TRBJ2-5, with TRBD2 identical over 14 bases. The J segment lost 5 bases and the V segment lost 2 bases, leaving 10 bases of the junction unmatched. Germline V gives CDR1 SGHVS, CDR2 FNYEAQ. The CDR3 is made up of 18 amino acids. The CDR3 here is CASSLILPGTSGSETQYF. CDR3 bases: TGTGCCAGCAGCTTAATTCTTCCCGGGACTAGCGGGAGTGAGACCCAGTACTTC.

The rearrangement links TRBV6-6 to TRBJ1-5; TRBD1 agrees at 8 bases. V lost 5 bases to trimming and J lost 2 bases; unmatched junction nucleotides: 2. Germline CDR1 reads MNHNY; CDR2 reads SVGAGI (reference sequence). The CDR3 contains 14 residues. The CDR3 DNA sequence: TGTGCCAGCAGTCTGGACAGGGGCAATCAGCCCCAGCATTTT. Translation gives CASSLDRGNQPQHF.

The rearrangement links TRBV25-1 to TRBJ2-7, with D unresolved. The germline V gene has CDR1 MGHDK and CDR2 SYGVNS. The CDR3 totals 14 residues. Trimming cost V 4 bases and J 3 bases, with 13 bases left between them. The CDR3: CASSVIDSDYEQYF. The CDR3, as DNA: TGTGCCAGCAGTGTCATAGATAGTGACTACGAGCAGTACTTC.

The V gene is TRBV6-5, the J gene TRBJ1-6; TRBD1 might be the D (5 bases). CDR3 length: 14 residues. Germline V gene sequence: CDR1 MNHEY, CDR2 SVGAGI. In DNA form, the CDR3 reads TGTGGAGGAGCGGGGGGTTTACCTAATTCACCCCTCCACTTT. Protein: CGGAGGLPNSPLHF.

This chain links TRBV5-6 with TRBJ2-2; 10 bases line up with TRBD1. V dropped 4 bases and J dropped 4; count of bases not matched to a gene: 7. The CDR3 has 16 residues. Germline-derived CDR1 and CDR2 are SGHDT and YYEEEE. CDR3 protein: CASSMPGTGVTGELFF. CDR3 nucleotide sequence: TGTGCCAGCAGCATGCCCGGGACAGGGGTCACCGGGGAGCTGTTTTTT.

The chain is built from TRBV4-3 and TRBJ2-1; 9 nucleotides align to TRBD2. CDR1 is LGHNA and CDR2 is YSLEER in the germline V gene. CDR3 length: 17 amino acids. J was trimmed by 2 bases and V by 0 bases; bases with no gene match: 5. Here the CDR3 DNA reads TGCGCCAGCAGCCAAGATGGGGCGGGAGGGCCCTACAATGAGCAGTTCTTC. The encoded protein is CASSQDGAGGPYNEQFF.

CDR3 residues: CASSPYFFGTEGDTEAFF. The CDR3, as DNA: TGTGCCAGCTCCCCTTACTTTTTTGGGACAGAAGGGGACACTGAAGCTTTCTTT. The gene calls are TRBV18 and TRBJ1-1; the match to TRBD1 covers 7 bases. The length of the CDR3 is 18 residues. CDR1 and CDR2 from the germline V gene are KGHSH and LQKENI. The J segment lost 3 bases and the V segment lost 6 bases, leaving 19 bases of the junction unmatched. Full variable domain (missing parts from reference TRBV18 and TRBJ1-1): NAGVMQNPRHLVRRRGQEARLRCSPMKGHSHVYWYRQLPEEGLKFMVYLQKENIIDESGMPKERFSAEFPKEGPSILRIQQVVRGDSAAYFCASSPYFFGTEGDTEAFFGQGTRLTVV.

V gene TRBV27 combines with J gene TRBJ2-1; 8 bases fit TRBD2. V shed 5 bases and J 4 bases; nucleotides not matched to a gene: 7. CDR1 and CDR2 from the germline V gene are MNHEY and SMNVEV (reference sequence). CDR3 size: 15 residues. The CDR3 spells CASSISGAHYNEQFF. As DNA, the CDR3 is TGTGCCAGCAGTATTAGCGGGGCTCATTACAATGAGCAGTTCTTC.

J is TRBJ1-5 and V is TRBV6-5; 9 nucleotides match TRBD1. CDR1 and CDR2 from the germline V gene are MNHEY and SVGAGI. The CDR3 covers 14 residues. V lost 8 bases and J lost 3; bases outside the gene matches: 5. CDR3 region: CASWTGADNQPQHF. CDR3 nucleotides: TGTGCCAGCTGGACAGGGGCGGACAATCAGCCCCAGCATTTT.

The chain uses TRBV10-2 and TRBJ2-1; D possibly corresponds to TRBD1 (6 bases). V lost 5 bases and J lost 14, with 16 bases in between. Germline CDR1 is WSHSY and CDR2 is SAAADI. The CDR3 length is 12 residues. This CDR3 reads CASSNDLWDKFF. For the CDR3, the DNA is TGCGCCAGCAGTAACGACTTATGGGACAAGTTCTTC.